The T cell receptor beta chain described here comes from a study of T cells in narcolepsy listed by TCRdb under 2018. General notes on the study: Patients with narcolepsy type 1 or type 2 (NT1, NT2) were enrolled in the study together with healthy control donors. Autoreactive T cells targeting hypocretin neuron self-antigens (hypocretin, TRIB2) were sought in narcolepsy patients, and TCR Vbeta sequencing was used to track clonotypes in blood and CSF.

For TCR Vbeta sequencing, memory CD4+ T cells were sorted ex vivo from the peripheral blood of both healthy controls and narcolepsy patients. Including cysteine and phenylalanine, the CDR3 has 16 amino acids. Only the CDR3 DNA is retained, 48 bases long and in frame from the first base. Reading the germline V gene gives CDR1 MGHRA and CDR2 YSYEKL. The junction shows trimming of 1 base on V and 2 bases on J, and the gene matches do not reach 8 bases of it. This clone was picked up one time. Its antigen is not yet known. It has no much larger one-base neighbor in the sample; base qualities were not kept. The investigation overall reported the following: Numbers of sequenced blood memory CD4+ clonotypes were comparable, with averages of some 42,000 in patients and more than 30,000 in controls. Autoreactive clonotypes were reported to be detected serially in the blood of the same patients and of different patients, but not in the blood of healthy controls. No sequences matching autoreactive T cell clones were contained in some blood memory CD4+ repertoires from patients and controls. Plots comparing CSF and blood CD4+ T cell clonotypes from the same patient highlighted HCRT-specific and TRIB2-specific autoreactive clonotypes.

Libraries came from the immunoSEQ multiplex PCR assay. Not all clones reach the TCRdb copy of this immuneACCESS table, which keeps in-frame sequences only. Checked studies attribute under half of the gap to unresolved V genes and leave the rest unexplained. This sample has 25,000 to 30,000 clones in its table, and about four fifths of those were observed once. The ten biggest clones cover 3.4% of the sample. The V and J segments used are TRBV4-1 and TRBJ2-7; a stretch of 7 junction bases matches TRBD1. Sample: CD45RA- memory CD4+ T cells from PBMCs. What the cell subset or site label conveys for this sample: memory T cells sorted ex vivo from peripheral blood. The receptor was derived from a human donor with narcolepsy. The CDR3 amino acid sequence is: CASSQVSRTGPYEQYF. The sequenced DNA is TGCGCCAGCAGCCAAGTTTCCAGGACAGGACCCTACGAGCAGTACTTC.